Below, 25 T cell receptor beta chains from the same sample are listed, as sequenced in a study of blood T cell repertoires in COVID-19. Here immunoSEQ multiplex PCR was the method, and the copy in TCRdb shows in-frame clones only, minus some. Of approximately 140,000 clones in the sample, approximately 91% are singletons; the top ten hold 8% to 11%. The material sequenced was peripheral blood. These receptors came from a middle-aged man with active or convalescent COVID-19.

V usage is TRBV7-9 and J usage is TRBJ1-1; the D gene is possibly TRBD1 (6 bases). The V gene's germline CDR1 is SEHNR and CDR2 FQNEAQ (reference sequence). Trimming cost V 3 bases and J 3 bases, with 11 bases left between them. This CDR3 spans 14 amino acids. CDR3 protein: CASSLGEGDTEAFF. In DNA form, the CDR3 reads TGTGCCAGCAGCTTGGGAGAGGGGGACACTGAAGCTTTCTTT. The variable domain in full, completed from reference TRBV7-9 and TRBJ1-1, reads DTGVSQNPRHKITKRGQNVTFRCDPISEHNRLYWYRQTLGQGPEFLTYFQNEAQLEKSRLLSDRFSAERPKGSFSTLEIQRTEQGDSAMYLCASSLGEGDTEAFFGQGTRLTVV.

CDR3 region: CASSTLYNEQFF. CDR3 bases: TGTGCCAGTAGTACCCTTTACAATGAGCAGTTCTTC. The chain combines TRBV19 with TRBJ2-1; the D is unclear. The CDR3 totals 12 residues. Germline lookup yields CDR1 LNHDA and CDR2 SQIVND (reference sequence). The germline V and J ends were trimmed by 4 bases and 4 bases, with 5 bases remaining between them.

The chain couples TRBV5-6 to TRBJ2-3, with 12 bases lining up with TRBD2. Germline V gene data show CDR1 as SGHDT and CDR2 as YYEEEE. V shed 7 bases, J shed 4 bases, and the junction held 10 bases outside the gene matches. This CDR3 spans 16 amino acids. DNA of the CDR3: TGTGCCAGCTCCCCAACCACTAGCGGGAGGCCAGATACGCAGTATTTT. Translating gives CASSPTTSGRPDTQYF.

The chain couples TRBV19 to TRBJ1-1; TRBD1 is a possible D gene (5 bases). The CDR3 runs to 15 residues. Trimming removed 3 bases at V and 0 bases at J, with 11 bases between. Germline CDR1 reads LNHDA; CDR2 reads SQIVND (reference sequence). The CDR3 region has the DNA TGTGCCAGTAGTATGGCGGGACCGCTGAACACTGAAGCTTTCTTT. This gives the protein CASSMAGPLNTEAFF.

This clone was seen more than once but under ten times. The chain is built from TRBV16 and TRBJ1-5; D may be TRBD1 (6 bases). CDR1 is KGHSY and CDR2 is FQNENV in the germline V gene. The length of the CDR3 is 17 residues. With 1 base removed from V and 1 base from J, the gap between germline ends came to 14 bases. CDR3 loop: CASSQYPRGRSNQPQHF. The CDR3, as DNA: TGTGCCAGCAGCCAATACCCCAGGGGAAGGAGCAATCAGCCCCAGCATTTT.

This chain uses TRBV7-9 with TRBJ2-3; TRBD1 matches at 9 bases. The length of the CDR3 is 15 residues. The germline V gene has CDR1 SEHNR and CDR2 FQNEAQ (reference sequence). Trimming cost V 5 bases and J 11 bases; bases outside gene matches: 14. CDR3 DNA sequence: TGTGCCAGCAGCCACAGGGGGCCCGGTATCTCACGGCAGTATTTT. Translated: CASSHRGPGISRQYF.

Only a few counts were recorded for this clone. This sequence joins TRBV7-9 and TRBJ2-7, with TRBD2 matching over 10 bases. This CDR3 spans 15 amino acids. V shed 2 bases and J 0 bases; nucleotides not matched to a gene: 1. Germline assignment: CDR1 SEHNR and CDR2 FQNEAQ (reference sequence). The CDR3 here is CASSLTSGTSYEQYF. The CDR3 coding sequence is TGTGCCAGCAGCTTAACTAGCGGGACCTCCTACGAGCAGTACTTC.

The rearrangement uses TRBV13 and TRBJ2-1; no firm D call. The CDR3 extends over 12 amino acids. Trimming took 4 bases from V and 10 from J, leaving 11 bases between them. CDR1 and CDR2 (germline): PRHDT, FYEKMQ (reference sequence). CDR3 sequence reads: CASSSYRSEQFF. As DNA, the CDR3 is TGTGCCAGCAGCTCCTATCGCTCAGAGCAGTTCTTC.

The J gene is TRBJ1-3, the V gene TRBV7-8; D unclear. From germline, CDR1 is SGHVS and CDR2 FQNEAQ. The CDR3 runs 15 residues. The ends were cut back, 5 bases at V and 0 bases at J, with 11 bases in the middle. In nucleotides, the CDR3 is TGTGCCAGCAGCGACGGAGTTAACTCTGGAAACACCATATATTTT. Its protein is CASSDGVNSGNTIYF. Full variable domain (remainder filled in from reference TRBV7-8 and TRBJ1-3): GAGVSQSPRYKVAKRGQDVALRCDPISGHVSLFWYQQALGQGPEFLTYFQNEAQLDKSGLPSDRFFAERPEGSVSTLKIQRTQQEDSAVYLCASSDGVNSGNTIYFGEGSWLTVV.

CDR3 DNA: TGTGCCAGCAGCTCCCCCTTTCCTTATCCCGAGCAGTACTTC. Amino acid sequence: CASSSPFPYPEQYF. V and J are TRBV28 and TRBJ2-7; D unclear. Trimming cost V 6 bases and J 6 bases, with 18 bases left between them. The germline V gene has CDR1 MDHEN and CDR2 SYDVKM. The CDR3 sequence is 14 residues long.

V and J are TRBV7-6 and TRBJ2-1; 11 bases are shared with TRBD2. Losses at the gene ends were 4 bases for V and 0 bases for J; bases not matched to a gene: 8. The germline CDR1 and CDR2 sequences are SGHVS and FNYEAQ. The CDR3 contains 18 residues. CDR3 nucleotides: TGTGCCAGCAGCTATAAGGGGACTAGCGGAAGCTCCTACAATGAGCAGTTCTTC. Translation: CASSYKGTSGSSYNEQFF.

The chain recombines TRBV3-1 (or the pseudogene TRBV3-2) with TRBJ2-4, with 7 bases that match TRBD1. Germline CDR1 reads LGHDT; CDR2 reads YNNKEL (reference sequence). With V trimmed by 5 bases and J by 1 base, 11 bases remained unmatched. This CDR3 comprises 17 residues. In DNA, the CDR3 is TGTGCCAGCAGCTACCGACAGGGAAGTTTCGCCAAAAACATTCAGTACTTC. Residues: CASSYRQGSFAKNIQYF.

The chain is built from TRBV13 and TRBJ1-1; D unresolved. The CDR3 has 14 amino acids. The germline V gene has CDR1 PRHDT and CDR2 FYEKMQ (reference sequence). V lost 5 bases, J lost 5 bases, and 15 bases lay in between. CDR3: CASSLDREATEAFF. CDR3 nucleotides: TGTGCCAGCAGCCTCGACCGGGAGGCGACTGAAGCTTTCTTT.

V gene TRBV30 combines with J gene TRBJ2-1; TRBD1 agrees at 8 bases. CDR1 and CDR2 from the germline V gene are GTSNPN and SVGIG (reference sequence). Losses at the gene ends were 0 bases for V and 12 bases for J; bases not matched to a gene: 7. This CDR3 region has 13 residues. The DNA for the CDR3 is TGTGCCTGGAGTGTACAGGGGGGCTGGGGGCAGTTCTTC. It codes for CAWSVQGGWGQFF.

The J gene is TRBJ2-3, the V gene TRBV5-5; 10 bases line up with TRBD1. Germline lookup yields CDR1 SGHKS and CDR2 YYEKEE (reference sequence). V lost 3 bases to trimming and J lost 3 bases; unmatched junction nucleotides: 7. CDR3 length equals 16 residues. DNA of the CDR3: TGTGCCAGCAGCTCCCGGACAGGGGGGTCAACAGATACGCAGTATTTT. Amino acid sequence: CASSSRTGGSTDTQYF.

The CDR3 loop is CASSREGGYSNQPQHF. The DNA of the CDR3 is TGTGCCAGCAGTAGGGAGGGTGGGTATAGCAATCAGCCCCAGCATTTT. The rearrangement joins TRBV27 to TRBJ1-5; no firm D call. The CDR3 is 16 residues long. Deletions cut 5 bases from V and 0 bases from J, with 14 bases between. Germline V gives CDR1 MNHEY, CDR2 SMNVEV (reference sequence).

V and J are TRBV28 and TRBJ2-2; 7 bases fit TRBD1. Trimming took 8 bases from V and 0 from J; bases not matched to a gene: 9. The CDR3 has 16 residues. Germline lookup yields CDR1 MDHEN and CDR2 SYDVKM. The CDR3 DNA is TGTGCCAGCGGCACCGGGACAGTAGCGAACACCGGGGAGCTGTTTTTT. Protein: CASGTGTVANTGELFF.

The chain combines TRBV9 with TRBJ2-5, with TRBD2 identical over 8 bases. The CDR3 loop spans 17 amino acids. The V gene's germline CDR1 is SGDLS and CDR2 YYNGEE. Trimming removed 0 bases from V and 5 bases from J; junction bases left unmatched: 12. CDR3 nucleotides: TGTGCCAGCAGCGTAGACTGGGGACTAGGGTCATCGGAGACCCAGTACTTC. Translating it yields CASSVDWGLGSSETQYF.

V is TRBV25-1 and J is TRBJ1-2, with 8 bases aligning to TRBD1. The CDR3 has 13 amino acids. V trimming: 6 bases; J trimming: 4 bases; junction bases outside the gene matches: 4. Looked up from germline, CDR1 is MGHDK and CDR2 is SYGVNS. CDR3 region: CASRRTGSYGYTF. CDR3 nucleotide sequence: TGTGCCAGCAGACGGACAGGGAGCTATGGCTACACCTTC.

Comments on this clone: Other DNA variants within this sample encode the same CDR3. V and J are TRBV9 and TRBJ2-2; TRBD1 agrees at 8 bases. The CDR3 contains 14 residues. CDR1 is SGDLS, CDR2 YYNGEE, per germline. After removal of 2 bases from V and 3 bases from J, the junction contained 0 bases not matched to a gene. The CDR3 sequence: CASSVTGDTGELFF. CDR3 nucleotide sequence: TGTGCCAGCAGCGTGACAGGGGACACCGGGGAGCTGTTTTTT.

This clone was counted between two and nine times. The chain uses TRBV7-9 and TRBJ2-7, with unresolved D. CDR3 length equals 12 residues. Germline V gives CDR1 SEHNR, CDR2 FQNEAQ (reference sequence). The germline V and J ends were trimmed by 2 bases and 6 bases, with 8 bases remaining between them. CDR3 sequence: CASSLKATEQYF. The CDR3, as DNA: TGTGCCAGCAGCTTAAAAGCGACCGAGCAGTACTTC.

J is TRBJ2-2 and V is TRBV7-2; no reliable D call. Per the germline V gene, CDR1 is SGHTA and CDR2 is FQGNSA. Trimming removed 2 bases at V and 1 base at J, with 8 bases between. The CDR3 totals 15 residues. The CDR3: CASSLMGRNTGELFF. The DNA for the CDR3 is TGTGCCAGCAGCTTAATGGGCCGGAACACCGGGGAGCTGTTTTTT.

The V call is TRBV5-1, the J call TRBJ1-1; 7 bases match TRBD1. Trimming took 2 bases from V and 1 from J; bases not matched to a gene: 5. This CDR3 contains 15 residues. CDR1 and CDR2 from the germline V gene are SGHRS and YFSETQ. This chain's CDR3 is CASSFSTGTNTEAFF. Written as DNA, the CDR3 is TGCGCCAGCAGCTTCTCGACAGGGACGAACACTGAAGCTTTCTTT.

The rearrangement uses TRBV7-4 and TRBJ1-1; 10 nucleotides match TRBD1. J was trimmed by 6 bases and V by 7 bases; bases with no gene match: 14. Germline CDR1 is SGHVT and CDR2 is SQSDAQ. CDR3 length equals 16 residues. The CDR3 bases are TGTGCCAGCACTCCGGAGGGGGGACAGGGGCCTTCTGAAGCTTTCTTT. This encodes CASTPEGGQGPSEAFF.

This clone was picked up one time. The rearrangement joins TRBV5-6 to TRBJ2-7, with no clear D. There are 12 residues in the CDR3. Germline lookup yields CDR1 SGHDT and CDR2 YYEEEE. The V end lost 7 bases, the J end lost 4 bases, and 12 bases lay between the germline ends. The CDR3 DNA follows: TGTGCCAGCGGTGCAGGATCTTACGAGCAGTACTTC. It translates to CASGAGSYEQYF.